This T cell receptor beta chain is from a study of radiotherapy plus CTLA-4 blockade in lung cancer. General study results and limits: Reports state that early shifts in blood T cell clones, with interferon-beta, best predicted response.

V was clipped by 0 bases and J by 0 bases, with 13 bases between them. The length of the CDR3 is 17 residues. Germline V lookup: CDR1 SGDLS, CDR2 YYNGEE. CTLA-4 blockade with ipilimumab, together with focal radiation, was given to patients with chemo-refractory metastatic non-small-cell lung cancer. With regard to this clone: Its antigen is unknown.

Sequencing used immunoSEQ multiplex PCR; TCRdb keeps in-frame clones, though not all of them. The table shows 85,000 to 95,000 clones, with around 80% occurring only once. This rearrangement joins TRBV9 to TRBJ1-3; a weak D match, TRBD1 (6 bases). The sequence was collected from a human donor with non-small cell lung cancer that progressed on radiotherapy plus ipilimumab. Sample: peripheral blood, taken from a patient treated with radiotherapy plus ipilimumab. The CDR3, as DNA: TGTGCCAGCAGCGTAGGGGACACCGCGAGCTCTGGAAACACCATATATTTT. Amino acids: CASSVGDTASSGNTIYF.